This T cell receptor beta chain originates from a study of blood T cells in healthy people across ages. The authors ran a second PCR of about 6 to 11 cycles using a sample-barcoded 5' primer and a J-beta primer mix. MiXCR was run by TCRdb on the 5' RACE reads, yielding one entry per CDR3 protein. The table includes about 1 million distinct CDR3 sequences, 40% to 50% detected once. The CDR3 is 14 amino acids. Germline V CDR1 and CDR2: SGDLS, YYNGEE. Trimming shortened V by 0 bases and J by 5 bases, and 9 bases separated the two germline ends. This clonotype was seen more than once but under ten times. The chain couples TRBV9 to TRBJ2-1; D remains ambiguous. Sequencing was performed on blood. The receptor's source is a woman in her sixties or seventies in good health. The CDR3 coding sequence is TGTGCCAGCAGCGTAGGGACCGCAGACAATGAGCAGTTCTTC. Its protein product is CASSVGTADNEQFF.